A selection of T cell receptor beta chains follows, all from one sample in a study of control samples from healthy donors and cancer patients. The protocol was immunoSEQ multiplex PCR, while the TCRdb copy is restricted to in-frame clones and leaves out a portion. Seen here are approximately 110,000 clones, 91% observed once, and the top ten hold 6% to 8.5%. Sequenced input: blood. These receptors originate from a woman under 30 in good health. The conserved cysteine and the conserved F or W are not part of the CDR3 here. A D gene is named only where the DNA matches it firmly. Some rows have no size entry. The others give once, few or many, or a class for an expanded clone.

NA,15,TRBV4-3,TRBJ2-1,TRBD2,ASSQDGLAGASNEQF
NA,15,TRBV4-3,TRBJ2-7,TRBD2,ASSLGTSGTAAYEQY
NA,13,TRBV6-5,TRBJ2-5,TRBD1,ASPRGPRGLETQY
once,15,TRBV28,TRBJ2-1,NA,ASSLYSGVGSYNEQF
NA,12,TRBV18,TRBJ1-2,NA,ASSPSTDLYGYT
NA,12,TRBV27,TRBJ1-5,NA,ASSPTQSNQPQH
NA,11,TRBV24-1,TRBJ2-1,NA,ATSDPKRNEQF
NA,14,TRBV27,TRBJ2-3,TRBD2,ASSLRAGGLTDTQY
NA,11,TRBV4-1,TRBJ2-7,NA,ASSTERGYEQY
NA,13,TRBV6-2/TRBV6-3,TRBJ2-6,TRBD2,ASSSGGAGANVLT
NA,13,TRBV7-2,TRBJ2-7,TRBD2,ASSPSGSTTYEQY
NA,13,TRBV6-5,TRBJ2-1,TRBD1,ASSYSLAGQGAQF
NA,11,TRBV10-3,TRBJ2-7,NA,AISSLGAYEQY
NA,11,TRBV12-3/TRBV12-4,TRBJ1-2,NA,ASSLGLEYGYT
once,12,TRBV6-2/TRBV6-3,TRBJ1-5,NA,ASSGLSEGQPQH
once,12,TRBV21-1,TRBJ2-7,NA,ASSKKHSDYEQY
NA,13,TRBV20-1,TRBJ2-3,NA,SASTGGAGTDTQY
NA,16,TRBV5-7,TRBJ1-5,NA,ASSRGPALVSHYQPQH
NA,14,TRBV7-9,TRBJ2-1,TRBD2,ASSSYGASGRDEQF
NA,12,TRBV29-1,TRBJ1-5,NA,SVRSHRDHQPQH
once,9,TRBV6-5,TRBJ2-7,NA,ATLSRGEQY
NA,13,TRBV9,TRBJ2-3,NA,ASSVDLGGTDTQY
once,9,TRBV6-5,TRBJ2-1,NA,ASSYLDEQF
NA,12,TRBV19,TRBJ2-2,NA,ASSIAGPTGELF
NA,11,TRBV13,TRBJ2-1,NA,ASSLVLSNEQF
NA,11,TRBV28,TRBJ1-2,TRBD1,AGGQTGRYGYT
NA,13,TRBV6-5,TRBJ1-1,TRBD1,ASSPVDRGNTEAF
NA,15,TRBV5-1,TRBJ2-7,TRBD1,ASSLEGQATGSYEQY
NA,12,TRBV29-1,TRBJ1-2,NA,SVDLVAGVSGYT
NA,12,TRBV7-2,TRBJ1-6,NA,ASDDREWNSPLH
NA,11,TRBV30,TRBJ2-7,TRBD1,AWMITGVHEQY
NA,13,TRBV18,TRBJ1-4,NA,ASSPTGSTNEKLF
NA,12,TRBV5-4,TRBJ1-4,TRBD1,ASSLDREGEKLF
NA,17,TRBV9,TRBJ2-1,TRBD2,ASSPPGLAGLARTNEQF
NA,10,TRBV28,TRBJ1-1,NA,ASSFPDTEAF
NA,13,TRBV6-5,TRBJ1-1,NA,ASSYDSVLNTEAF
NA,10,TRBV28,TRBJ2-7,NA,ASSLRPYEQY
NA,11,TRBV12-5,TRBJ1-6,NA,ARYRGLGSPLH
NA,19,TRBV6-2/TRBV6-3,TRBJ2-3,TRBD1,ASSYYDPGTGYRQVTDTQY
NA,13,TRBV30,TRBJ1-4,NA,AWTPGGRTNEKLF
once,14,TRBV18,TRBJ2-5,TRBD2,ASSSGLAGGEETQY
NA,10,TRBV7-3,TRBJ2-3,NA,ASSPRTDTQY
NA,14,TRBV2,TRBJ2-3,NA,ASSVGRRIRTDTQY
NA,13,TRBV5-4,TRBJ2-7,TRBD1,ASSMGPGQPYEQY
NA,13,TRBV7-9,TRBJ1-2,TRBD1,ASSLEAGGYYGYT
NA,13,TRBV4-3,TRBJ1-2,TRBD1,ASSRDRGVNYGYT
NA,11,TRBV5-4,TRBJ1-6,NA,ASSDFFNSPLH
NA,14,TRBV5-1,TRBJ2-7,TRBD1,ASSLSTGPSSYEQY
NA,12,TRBV27,TRBJ2-7,NA,ASSLGLSSYEQY
once,13,TRBV7-6,TRBJ1-1,TRBD1,ASSTLQGAVAEAF
NA,14,TRBV24-1,TRBJ2-2,TRBD1,ATSDPRTGNTGELF
NA,14,TRBV10-3,TRBJ2-3,TRBD1,AISNDRDASTDTQY
NA,12,TRBV5-6,TRBJ1-2,TRBD1,ASSSPGQVYGYT
NA,14,TRBV4-3,TRBJ2-3,TRBD2,ASSQGAGGGTDTQY
NA,12,TRBV7-3,TRBJ2-3,NA,ASSQGLVTDTQY